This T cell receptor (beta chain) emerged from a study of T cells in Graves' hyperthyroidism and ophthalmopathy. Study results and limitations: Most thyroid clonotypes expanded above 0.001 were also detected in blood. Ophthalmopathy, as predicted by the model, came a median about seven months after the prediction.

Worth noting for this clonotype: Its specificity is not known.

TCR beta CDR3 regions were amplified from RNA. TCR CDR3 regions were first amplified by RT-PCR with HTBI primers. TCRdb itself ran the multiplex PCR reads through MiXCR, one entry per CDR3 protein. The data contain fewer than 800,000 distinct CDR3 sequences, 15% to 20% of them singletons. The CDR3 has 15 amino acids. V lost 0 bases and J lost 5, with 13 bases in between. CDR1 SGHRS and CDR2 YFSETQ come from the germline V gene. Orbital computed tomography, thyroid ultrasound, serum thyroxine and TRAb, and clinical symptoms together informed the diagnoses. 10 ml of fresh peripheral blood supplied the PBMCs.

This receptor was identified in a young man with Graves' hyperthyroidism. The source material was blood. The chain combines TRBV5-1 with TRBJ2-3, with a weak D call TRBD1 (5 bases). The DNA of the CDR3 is TGCGCCAGCAGCTTGGCCTTGGGCAGGGAAGATACGCAGTATTTT. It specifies CASSLALGREDTQYF.